A single sample gave rise to the 2 T cell receptor beta chains below, sequenced in a study of a mutant IDH1 vaccine in newly diagnosed glioma. Sequencing was performed with immunoSEQ multiplex PCR; in TCRdb, only in-frame clones are kept and a portion is missing. The table shows approximately 45,000 clones, with 85% to 95% occurring only once. These receptors have no known antigen. As for time point: week 23, last vaccination. A 20-mer mutant IDH1 peptide at 300 ug was injected subcutaneously with topical imiquimod. The sample in question was PBMCs, obtained from a glioma patient whose treatment included an IDH1 peptide vaccine. These receptors originate from a man over 45 with glioma.

This sequence joins TRBV7-9 and TRBJ1-6; TRBD1 matches at 7 bases. V trimming: 5 bases; J trimming: 7 bases; junction bases outside the gene matches: 11. The germline CDR1 and CDR2 sequences are SEHNR and FQNEAQ (reference sequence). This CDR3 spans 16 amino acids. CDR3 nucleotides: TGTGCCAGCAGCCTAGGAGGGGGGACAGAGAATTCACCCCTCCACTTT. Protein: CASSLGGGTENSPLHF.

This rearrangement joins TRBV6-6 to TRBJ1-5; 8 nucleotides match TRBD1. The V gene's germline CDR1 is MNHNY and CDR2 SVGAGI (reference sequence). V was pared by 5 bases and J by 6 bases, with 6 bases of the junction left unmatched. CDR3 size: 14 residues. The CDR3 loop is CASSPRRGLQPQHF. The CDR3 bases are TGTGCCAGCAGTCCCCGCAGGGGGCTTCAGCCCCAGCATTTT.